This paragraph reports one T cell receptor (beta chain). Its antigen is unidentified. This sample is drawn from a study of beta chain features in type 1 diabetes. Study-level results: Resolution of whether HLA type affects TCRB rearrangement was not achieved here. Individuals with type 1 diabetes displayed fewer insertions and more deletions at VDJ junctions.

The authors reverse transcribed all of the isolated RNA, so sequencing captured expressed TCRB transcripts. Data came from immunoSEQ multiplex PCR; TCRdb stores just in-frame clones and leaves some out. The table lists hundreds of thousands of clones, roughly 13% of them singletons, with 0.017% in the top ten. CDR1 SGHNT and CDR2 YYREEE come from the germline V gene (reference sequence). Trimming removed 4 bases from V and 8 bases from J; junction bases left unmatched: 7. There are 14 residues in the CDR3. All of the sorted populations showed purity greater than 98%. The chain carries TRBV5-4 and TRBJ1-1, with TRBD1 matching 11 bases. The sample was naive CD4+ T cells from blood. The sequence was collected from a man younger than 30 in good health. The CDR3 DNA sequence: TGTGCCAGCAGCCCGGGACAGGGGGTCCAAGAAGCTTTCTTT. It specifies CASSPGQGVQEAFF.